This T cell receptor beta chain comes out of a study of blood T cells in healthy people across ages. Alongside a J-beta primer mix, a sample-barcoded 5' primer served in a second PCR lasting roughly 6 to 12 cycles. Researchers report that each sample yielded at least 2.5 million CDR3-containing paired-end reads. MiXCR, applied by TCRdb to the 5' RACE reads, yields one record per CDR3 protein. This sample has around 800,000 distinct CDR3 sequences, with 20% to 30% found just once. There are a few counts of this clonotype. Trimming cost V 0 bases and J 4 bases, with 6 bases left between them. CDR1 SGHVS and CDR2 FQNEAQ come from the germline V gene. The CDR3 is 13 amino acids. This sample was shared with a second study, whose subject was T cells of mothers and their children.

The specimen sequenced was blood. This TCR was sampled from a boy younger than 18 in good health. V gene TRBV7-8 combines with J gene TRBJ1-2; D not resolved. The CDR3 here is CASSLARAYGYTF. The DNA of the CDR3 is TGTGCCAGCAGCTTAGCGCGCGCCTATGGCTACACCTTC. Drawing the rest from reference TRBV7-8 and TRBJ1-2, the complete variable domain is GAGVSQSPRYKVAKRGQDVALRCDPISGHVSLFWYQQALGQGPEFLTYFQNEAQLDKSGLPSDRFFAERPEGSVSTLKIQRTQQEDSAVYLCASSLARAYGYTFGSGTRLTVV.